This T cell receptor beta chain was sequenced during a study of blood T cell repertoires in COVID-19. Produced via immunoSEQ multiplex PCR; TCRdb's table is partial and in-frame only. The data contain 200,000 or so clones, approximately 83% of them singletons. The CDR3 has 15 residues. Germline V CDR1 and CDR2: KGHSH, LQKENI. V shed 6 bases and J shed 3 bases, with 17 bases lying between them. The specimen was PBMCs or T cells enriched from blood (not recorded which). The J gene is TRBJ1-2, the V gene TRBV18; D ambiguous. The clonotype originates from a man aged 35 to 55 who had recovered from COVID-19. The CDR3 is CASSPAGSLDYGYTF. The CDR3 coding sequence is TGTGCCAGCTCCCCGGCGGGGTCCCTCGACTATGGCTACACCTTC.